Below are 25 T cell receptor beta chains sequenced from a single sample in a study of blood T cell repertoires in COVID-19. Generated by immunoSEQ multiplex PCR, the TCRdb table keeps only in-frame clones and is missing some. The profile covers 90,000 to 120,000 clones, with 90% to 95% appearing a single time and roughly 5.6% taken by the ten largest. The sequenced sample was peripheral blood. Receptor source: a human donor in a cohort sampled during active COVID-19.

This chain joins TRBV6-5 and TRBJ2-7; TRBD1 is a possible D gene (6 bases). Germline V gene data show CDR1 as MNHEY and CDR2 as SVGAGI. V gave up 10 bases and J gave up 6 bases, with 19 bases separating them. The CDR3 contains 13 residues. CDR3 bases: TGTGCCACCGGACAGAGATCCCCCGCCGAGCAGTACTTC. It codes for CATGQRSPAEQYF.

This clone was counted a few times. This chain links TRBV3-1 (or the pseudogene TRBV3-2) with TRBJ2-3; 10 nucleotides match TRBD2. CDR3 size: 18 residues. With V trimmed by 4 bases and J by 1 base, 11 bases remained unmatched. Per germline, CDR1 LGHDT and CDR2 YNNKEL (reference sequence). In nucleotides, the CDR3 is TGTGCCAGCAGCCCCTTTGGTTCTAGCGGGGGCCGCACAGATACGCAGTATTTT. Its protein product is CASSPFGSSGGRTDTQYF.

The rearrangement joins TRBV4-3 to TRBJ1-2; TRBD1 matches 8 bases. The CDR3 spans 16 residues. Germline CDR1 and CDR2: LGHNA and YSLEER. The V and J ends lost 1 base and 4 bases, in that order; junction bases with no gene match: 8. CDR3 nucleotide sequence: TGCGCCAGCAGCCAAGGGGTACAGGGGGGTGGCTATGGCTACACCTTC. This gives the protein CASSQGVQGGGYGYTF.

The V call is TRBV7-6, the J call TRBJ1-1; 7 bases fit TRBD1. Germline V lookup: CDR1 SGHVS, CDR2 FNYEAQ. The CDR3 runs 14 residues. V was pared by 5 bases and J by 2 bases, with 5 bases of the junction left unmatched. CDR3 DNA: TGTGCCAGCAGCCTAGGGACAGTCAACACTGAAGCTTTCTTT. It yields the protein CASSLGTVNTEAFF.

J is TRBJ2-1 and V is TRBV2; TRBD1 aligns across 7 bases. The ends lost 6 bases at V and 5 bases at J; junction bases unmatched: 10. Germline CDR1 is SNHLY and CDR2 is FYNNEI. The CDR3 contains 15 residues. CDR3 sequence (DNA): TGTGCCAGCAGCCCCGACAGGGTACAGCACAATGAGCAGTTCTTC. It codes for CASSPDRVQHNEQFF.

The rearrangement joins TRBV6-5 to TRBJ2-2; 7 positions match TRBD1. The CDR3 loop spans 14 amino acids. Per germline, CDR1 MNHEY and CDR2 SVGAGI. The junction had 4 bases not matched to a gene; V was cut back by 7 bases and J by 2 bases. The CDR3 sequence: CASTGQENTGELFF. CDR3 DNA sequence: TGTGCCAGCACAGGACAGGAAAACACCGGGGAGCTGTTTTTT.

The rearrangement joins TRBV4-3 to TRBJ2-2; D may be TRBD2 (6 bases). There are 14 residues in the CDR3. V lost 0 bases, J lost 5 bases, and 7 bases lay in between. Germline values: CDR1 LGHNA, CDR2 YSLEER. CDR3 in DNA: TGCGCCAGCAGCCAAGAAGGAGGGACCGGGGAGCTGTTTTTT. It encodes CASSQEGGTGELFF.

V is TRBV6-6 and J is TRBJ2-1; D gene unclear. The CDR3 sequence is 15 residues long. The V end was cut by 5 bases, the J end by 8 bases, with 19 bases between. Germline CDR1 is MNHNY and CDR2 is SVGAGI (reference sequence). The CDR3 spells CASSGAATPWDEQFF. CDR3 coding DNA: TGTGCCAGCAGTGGTGCAGCGACCCCTTGGGATGAGCAGTTCTTC.

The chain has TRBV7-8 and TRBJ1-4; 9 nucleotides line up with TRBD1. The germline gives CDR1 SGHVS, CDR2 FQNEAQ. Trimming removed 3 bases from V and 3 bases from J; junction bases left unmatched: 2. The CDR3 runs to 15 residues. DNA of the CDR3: TGTGCCAGCAGCTTCTGGACAGGGGCTAATGAAAAACTGTTTTTT. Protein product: CASSFWTGANEKLFF.

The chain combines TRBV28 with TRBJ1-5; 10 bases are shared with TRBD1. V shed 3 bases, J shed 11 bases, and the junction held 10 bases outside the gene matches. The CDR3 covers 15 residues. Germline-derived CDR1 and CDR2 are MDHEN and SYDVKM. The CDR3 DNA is TGTGCCAGCAGTTTTAGGGACAGGGGTATTCCGTCCCAGCATTTT. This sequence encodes CASSFRDRGIPSQHF.

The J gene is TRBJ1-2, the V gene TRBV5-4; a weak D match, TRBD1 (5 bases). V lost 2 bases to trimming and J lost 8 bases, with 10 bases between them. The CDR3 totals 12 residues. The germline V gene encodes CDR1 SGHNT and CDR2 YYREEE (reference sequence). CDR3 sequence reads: CASSFGGIGYTF. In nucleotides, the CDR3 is TGTGCCAGCAGCTTCGGGGGGATAGGCTACACCTTC.

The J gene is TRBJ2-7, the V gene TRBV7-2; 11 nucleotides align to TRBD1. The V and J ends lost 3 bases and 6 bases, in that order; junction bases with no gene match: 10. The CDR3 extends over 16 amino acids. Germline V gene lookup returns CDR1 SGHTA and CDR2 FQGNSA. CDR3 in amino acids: CASSFPRTGGPAEQYF. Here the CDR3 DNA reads TGTGCCAGCAGCTTCCCAAGGACAGGGGGCCCCGCCGAGCAGTACTTC.

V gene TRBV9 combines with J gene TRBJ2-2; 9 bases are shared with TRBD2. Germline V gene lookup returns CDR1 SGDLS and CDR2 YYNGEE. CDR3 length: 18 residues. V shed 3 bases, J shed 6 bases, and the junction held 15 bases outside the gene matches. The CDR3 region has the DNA TGTGCCAGCAGCGCCCGGGACAGCTTAGCGGGAGCCGCCGGGGAGCTGTTTTTT. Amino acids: CASSARDSLAGAAGELFF.

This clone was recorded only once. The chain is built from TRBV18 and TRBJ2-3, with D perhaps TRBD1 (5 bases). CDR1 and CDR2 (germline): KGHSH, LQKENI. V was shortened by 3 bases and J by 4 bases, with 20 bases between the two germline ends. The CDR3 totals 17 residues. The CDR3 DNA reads TGTGCCAGCTCACCTACTCATAACTCAGGGTCGGCAGATACGCAGTATTTT. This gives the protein CASSPTHNSGSADTQYF.

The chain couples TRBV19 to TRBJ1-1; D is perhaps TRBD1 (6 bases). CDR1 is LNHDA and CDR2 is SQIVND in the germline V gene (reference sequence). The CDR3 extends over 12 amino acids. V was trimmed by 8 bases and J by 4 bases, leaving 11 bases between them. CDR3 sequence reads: CASAPGATEAFF. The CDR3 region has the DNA TGTGCCAGTGCACCAGGGGCCACTGAAGCTTTCTTT.

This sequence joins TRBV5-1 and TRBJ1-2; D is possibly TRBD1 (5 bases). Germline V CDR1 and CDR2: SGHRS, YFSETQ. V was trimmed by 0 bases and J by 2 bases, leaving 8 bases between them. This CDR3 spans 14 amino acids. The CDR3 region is CASSLVTGNYGYTF. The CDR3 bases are TGCGCCAGCAGCTTGGTTACAGGAAACTATGGCTACACCTTC.

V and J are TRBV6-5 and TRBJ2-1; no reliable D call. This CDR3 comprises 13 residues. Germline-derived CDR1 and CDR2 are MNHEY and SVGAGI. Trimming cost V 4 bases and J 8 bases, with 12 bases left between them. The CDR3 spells CASSSEHSHEQFF. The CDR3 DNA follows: TGTGCCAGCAGTTCCGAACACAGCCATGAGCAGTTCTTC.

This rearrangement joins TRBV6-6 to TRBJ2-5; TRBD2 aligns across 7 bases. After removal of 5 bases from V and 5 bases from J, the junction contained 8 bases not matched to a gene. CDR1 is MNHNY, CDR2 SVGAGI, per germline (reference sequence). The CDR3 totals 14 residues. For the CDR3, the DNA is TGTGCCAGCAGTCCGACTAGCAGCGGGGAGACCCAGTACTTC. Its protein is CASSPTSSGETQYF.

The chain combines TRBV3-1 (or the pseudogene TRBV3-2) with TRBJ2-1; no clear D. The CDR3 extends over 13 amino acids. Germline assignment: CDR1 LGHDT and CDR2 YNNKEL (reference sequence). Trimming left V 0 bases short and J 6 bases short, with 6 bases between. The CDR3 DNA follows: TGTGCCAGCAGCCAAGAGTGGAGCAATGAGCAGTTCTTC. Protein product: CASSQEWSNEQFF.

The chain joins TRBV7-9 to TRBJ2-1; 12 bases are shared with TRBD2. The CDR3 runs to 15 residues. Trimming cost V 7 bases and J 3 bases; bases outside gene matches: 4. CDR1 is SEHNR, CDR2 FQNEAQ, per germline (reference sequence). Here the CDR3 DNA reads TGTGCCAGCATCCCACTAGCGGGGGGCTACAATGAGCAGTTCTTC. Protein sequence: CASIPLAGGYNEQFF.

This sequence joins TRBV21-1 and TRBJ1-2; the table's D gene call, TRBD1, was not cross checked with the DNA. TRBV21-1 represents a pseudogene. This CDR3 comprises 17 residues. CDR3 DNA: TGTGCCAGCAGCAAAAGGGCGGGACAGGGGGTGGACTATGGCTACACCTTC. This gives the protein CASSKRAGQGVDYGYTF.

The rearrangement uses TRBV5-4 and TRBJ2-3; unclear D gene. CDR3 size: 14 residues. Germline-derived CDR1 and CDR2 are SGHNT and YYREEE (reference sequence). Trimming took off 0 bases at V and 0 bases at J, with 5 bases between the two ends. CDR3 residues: CASSLDWSTDTQYF. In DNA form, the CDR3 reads TGTGCCAGCAGCTTGGACTGGAGCACAGATACGCAGTATTTT.

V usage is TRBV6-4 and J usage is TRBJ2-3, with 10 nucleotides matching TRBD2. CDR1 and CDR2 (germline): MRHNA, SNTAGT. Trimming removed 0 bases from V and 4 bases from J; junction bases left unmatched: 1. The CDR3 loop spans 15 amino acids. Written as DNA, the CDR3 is TGTGCCAGCAGTGACTCAGCGGGAGGGCCAGATACGCAGTATTTT. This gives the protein CASSDSAGGPDTQYF.

CDR3 bases: TGTGCCAGCAGCTCCCTCGGGTACGAGCAGTACTTC. This codes for CASSSLGYEQYF. The chain couples TRBV7-6 to TRBJ2-7; D uncertain. V was trimmed by 4 bases and J by 4 bases, leaving 8 bases between them. The CDR3 totals 12 residues. Per the germline V gene, CDR1 is SGHVS and CDR2 is FNYEAQ.

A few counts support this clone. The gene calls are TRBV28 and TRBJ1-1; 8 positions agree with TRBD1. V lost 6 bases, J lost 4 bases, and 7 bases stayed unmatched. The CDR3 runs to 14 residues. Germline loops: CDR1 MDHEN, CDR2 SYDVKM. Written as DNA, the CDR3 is TGTGCCAGCAGCGCGGACAGGGTGGGCACTGAAGCTTTCTTT. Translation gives CASSADRVGTEAFF.